This TCR beta chain comes out of a study of shared clonotypes between healthy human individuals. Study-wide background: CD4 naive and CD4 memory each took three plates per donor, while CD8 naive took two and CD8 memory one.

Original data processing: Junction-only sequences without quality scores came from ImmunoSEQ, so filtering differed. Sequenced by immunoSEQ multiplex PCR; TCRdb stores in-frame clones only, minus some. The DNA gave D and trimming, while V, J and clone size come from that table. The repertoire holds roughly 1.4 million clones, with about 98.5% as singletons. The germline CDR1 and CDR2 sequences are WSHSY and SAAADI. V lost 7 bases and J lost 3; bases outside the gene matches: 9. This CDR3 has 15 residues. Sample: naive CD4+ T cells sorted from blood. Subset in this sample: CD45RA+ positively selected. This clonotype originated in a man in his thirties or forties in good health. This chain links TRBV10-2 with TRBJ2-3; the match to TRBD2 covers 8 bases. CDR3 sequence reads: CASTSREGLTDTQYF. The CDR3 DNA reads as TGCGCCAGCACCTCACGGGAGGGCCTGACAGATACGCAGTATTTT.